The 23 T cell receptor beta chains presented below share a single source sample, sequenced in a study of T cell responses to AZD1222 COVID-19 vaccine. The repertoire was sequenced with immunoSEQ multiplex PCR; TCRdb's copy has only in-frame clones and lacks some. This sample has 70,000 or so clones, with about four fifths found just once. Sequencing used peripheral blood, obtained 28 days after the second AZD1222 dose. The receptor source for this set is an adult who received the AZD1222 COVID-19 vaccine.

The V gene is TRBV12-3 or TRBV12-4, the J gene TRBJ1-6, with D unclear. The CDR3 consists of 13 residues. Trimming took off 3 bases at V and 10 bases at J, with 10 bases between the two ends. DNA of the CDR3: TGTGCCAGCAGTTTTAGAGGAGAATCACCCCTCCACTTT. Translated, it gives CASSFRGESPLHF.

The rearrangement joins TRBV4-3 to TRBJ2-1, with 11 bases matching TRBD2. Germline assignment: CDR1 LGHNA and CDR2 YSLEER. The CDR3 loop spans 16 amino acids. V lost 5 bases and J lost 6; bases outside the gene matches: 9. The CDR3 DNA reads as TGCGCCAGCAGCACTCTGACTAGCGGGGAGGGCAATGAGCAGTTCTTC. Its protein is CASSTLTSGEGNEQFF.

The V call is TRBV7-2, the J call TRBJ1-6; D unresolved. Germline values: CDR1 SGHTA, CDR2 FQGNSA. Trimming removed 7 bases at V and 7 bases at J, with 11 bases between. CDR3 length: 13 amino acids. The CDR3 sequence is CASTPRENSPLHF. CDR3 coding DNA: TGTGCCAGCACCCCTCGGGAAAATTCACCCCTCCACTTT.

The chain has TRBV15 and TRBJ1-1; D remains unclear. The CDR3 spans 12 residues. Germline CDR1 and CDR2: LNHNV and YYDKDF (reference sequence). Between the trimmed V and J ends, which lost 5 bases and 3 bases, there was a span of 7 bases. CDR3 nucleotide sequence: TGTGCCACCAGCGGAGGCTACACTGAAGCTTTCTTT. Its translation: CATSGGYTEAFF.

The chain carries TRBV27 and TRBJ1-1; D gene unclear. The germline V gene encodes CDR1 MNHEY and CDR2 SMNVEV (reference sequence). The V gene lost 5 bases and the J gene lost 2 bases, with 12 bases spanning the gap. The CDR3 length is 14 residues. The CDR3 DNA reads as TGTGCCAGCAGTCCCCGTAGGGCTAACACTGAAGCTTTCTTT. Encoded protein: CASSPRRANTEAFF.

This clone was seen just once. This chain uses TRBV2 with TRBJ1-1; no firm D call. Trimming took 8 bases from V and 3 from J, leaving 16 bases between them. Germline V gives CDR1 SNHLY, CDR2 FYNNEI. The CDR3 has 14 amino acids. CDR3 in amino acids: CASANPSRDTEAFF. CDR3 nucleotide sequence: TGTGCCAGCGCGAACCCTTCGCGGGACACTGAAGCTTTCTTT. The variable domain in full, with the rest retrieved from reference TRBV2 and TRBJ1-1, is EPEVTQTPSHQVTQMGQEVILRCVPISNHLYFYWYRQILGQKVEFLVSFYNNEISEKSEIFDDQFSVERPDGSNFTLKIRSTKLEDSAMYFCASANPSRDTEAFFGQGTRLTVV.

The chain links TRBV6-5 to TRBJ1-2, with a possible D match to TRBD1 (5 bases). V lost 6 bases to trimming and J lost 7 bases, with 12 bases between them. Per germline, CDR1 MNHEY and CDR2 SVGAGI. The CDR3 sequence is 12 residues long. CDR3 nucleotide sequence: TGTGCCAGCAGCGGGACGGGTTCTGGCTACACCTTC. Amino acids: CASSGTGSGYTF.

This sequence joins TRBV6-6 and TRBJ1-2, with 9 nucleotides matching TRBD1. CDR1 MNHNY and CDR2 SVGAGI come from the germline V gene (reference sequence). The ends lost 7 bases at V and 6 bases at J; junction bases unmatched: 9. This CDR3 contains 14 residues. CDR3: CASTPGQGENGYTF. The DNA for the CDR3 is TGTGCCAGCACCCCGGGACAGGGTGAGAATGGCTACACCTTC.

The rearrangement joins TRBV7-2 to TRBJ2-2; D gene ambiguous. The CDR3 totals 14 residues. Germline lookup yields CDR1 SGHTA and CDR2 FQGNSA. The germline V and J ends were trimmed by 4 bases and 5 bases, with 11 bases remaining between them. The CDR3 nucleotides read TGTGCCAGCAGCTCCCGCCAAGGTACCGGGGAGCTGTTTTTT. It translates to CASSSRQGTGELFF.

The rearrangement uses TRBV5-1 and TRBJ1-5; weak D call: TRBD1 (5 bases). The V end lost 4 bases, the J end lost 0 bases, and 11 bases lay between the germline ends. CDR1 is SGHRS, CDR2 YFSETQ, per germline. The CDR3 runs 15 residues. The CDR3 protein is CASSPTGYSNQPQHF. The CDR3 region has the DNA TGCGCCAGCAGCCCAACAGGATATAGCAATCAGCCCCAGCATTTT.

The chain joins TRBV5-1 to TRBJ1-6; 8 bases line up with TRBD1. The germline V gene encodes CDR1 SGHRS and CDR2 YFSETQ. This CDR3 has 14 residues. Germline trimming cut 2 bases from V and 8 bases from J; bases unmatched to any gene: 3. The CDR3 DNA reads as TGCGCCAGCAGCTTCGGACAGGGTGATTCACCCCTCCACTTT. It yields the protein CASSFGQGDSPLHF.

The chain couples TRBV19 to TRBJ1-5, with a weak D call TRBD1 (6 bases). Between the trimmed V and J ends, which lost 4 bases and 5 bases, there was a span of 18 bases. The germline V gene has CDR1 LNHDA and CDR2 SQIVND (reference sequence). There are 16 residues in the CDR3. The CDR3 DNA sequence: TGTGCCAGTAGTACTCCGCAGGGGCCGTCACATCAGCCCCAGCATTTT. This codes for CASSTPQGPSHQPQHF.

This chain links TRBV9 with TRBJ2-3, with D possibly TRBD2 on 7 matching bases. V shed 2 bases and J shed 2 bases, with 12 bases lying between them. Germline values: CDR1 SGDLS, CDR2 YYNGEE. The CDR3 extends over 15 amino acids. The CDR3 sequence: CASSVGGRYTDTQYF. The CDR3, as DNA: TGTGCCAGCAGCGTCGGGGGGCGATACACAGATACGCAGTATTTT. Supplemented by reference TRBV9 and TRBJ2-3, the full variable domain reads DSGVTQTPKHLITATGQRVTLRCSPRSGDLSVYWYQQSLDQGLQFLIQYYNGEERAKGNILERFSAQQFPDLHSELNLSSLELGDSALYFCASSVGGRYTDTQYFGPGTRLTVL.

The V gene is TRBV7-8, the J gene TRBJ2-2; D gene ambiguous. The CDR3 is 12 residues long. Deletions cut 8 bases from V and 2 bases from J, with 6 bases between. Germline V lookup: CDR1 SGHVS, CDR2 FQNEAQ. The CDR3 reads CASGVNTGELFF. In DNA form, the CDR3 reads TGTGCCAGCGGGGTAAACACCGGGGAGCTGTTTTTT.

CDR3: CASSLRALAGGPPGELFF. The DNA of the CDR3 is TGTGCCAGCAGCCTCCGAGCCCTAGCGGGGGGGCCCCCCGGGGAGCTGTTTTTT. The genes are TRBV7-8 and TRBJ2-2; 12 bases match TRBD2. In germline, CDR1 is SGHVS, CDR2 FQNEAQ. Trimming cost V 5 bases and J 6 bases; bases outside gene matches: 13. There are 18 residues in the CDR3.

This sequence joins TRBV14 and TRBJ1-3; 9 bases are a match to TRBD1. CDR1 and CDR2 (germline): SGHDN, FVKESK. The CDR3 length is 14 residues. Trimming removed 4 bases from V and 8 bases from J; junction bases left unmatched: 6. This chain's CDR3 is CASSPDRGFDTIYF. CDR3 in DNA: TGTGCCAGCAGCCCGGACAGGGGTTTTGACACCATATATTTT.

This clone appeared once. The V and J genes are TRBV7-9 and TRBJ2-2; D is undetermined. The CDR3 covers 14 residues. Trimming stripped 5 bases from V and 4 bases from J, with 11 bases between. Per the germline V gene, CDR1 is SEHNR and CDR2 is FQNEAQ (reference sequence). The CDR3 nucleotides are TGTGCCAGCAGCGTAACAGTGGGCACCGGGGAGCTGTTTTTT. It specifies CASSVTVGTGELFF.

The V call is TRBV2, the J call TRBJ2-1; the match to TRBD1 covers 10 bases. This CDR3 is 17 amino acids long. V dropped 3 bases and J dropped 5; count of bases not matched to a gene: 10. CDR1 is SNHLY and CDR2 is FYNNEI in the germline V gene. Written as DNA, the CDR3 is TGTGCCAGCAGTGACCCTTTAAGGACAGGGGGGAACAATGAGCAGTTCTTC. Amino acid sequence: CASSDPLRTGGNNEQFF.

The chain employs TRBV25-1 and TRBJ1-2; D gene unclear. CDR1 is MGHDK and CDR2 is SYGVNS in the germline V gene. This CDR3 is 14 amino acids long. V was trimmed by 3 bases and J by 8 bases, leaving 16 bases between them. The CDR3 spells CASSDRPQKRGYTF. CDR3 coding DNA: TGTGCCAGCAGTGACCGACCCCAAAAGAGAGGCTACACCTTC.

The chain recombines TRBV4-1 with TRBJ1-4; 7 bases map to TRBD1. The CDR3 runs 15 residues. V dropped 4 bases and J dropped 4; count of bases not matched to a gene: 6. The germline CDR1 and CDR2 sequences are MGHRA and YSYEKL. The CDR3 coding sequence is TGCGCCAGCAGCCTAGATCGGGACAGTAATGAAAAACTGTTTTTT. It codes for CASSLDRDSNEKLFF.

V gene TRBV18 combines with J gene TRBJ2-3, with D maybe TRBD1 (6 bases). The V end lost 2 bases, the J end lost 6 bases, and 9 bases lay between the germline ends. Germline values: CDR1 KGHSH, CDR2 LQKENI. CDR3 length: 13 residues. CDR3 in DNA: TGTGCCAGCTCACCAAACAGGGCGGATACGCAGTATTTT. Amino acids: CASSPNRADTQYF.

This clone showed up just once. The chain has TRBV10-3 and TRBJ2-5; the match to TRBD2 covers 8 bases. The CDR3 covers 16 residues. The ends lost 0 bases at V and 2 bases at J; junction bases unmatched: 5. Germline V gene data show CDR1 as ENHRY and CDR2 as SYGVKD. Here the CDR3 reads CAISESRGGPQETQYF. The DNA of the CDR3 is TGTGCCATCAGTGAGTCCCGGGGGGGACCTCAAGAGACCCAGTACTTC.

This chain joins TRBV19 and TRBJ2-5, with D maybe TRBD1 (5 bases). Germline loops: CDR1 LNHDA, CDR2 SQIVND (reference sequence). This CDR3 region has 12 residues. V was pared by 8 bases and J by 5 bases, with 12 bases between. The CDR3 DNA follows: TGTGCCAGTGCTACAGGTGGGGAGACCCAGTACTTC. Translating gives CASATGGETQYF. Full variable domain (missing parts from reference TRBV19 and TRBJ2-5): DGGITQSPKYLFRKEGQNVTLSCEQNLNHDAMYWYRQDPGQGLRLIYYSQIVNDFQKGDIAEGYSVSREKKESFPLTVTSAQKNPTAFYLCASATGGETQYFGPGTRLLVL.